This paragraph covers one T cell receptor (beta chain) sequence. This sample is drawn from a study of T cells after yellow fever vaccination. TCRdb itself ran the 5' RACE reads through MiXCR, one entry per CDR3 protein. Of over 300,000 distinct CDR3 sequences listed, less than 4.5% are singletons. The germline V gene has CDR1 MGHRA and CDR2 YSYEKL. The CDR3 sequence is 16 residues long. With 0 bases clipped from V and 2 bases from J, the junction kept 0 bases outside the gene matches. The J gene is TRBJ2-6, the V gene TRBV4-1, with 8 bases aligning to TRBD2. The receptor was derived from a man between 18 and 29 years old who received the YFV17D yellow fever vaccine. The sequencing here drew on PBMCs, taken on the day of the yellow fever booster vaccination. The CDR3 sequence is CASSQDGRAGANVLTF. The CDR3 nucleotides are TGCGCCAGCAGCCAAGACGGGAGGGCTGGGGCCAACGTCCTGACTTTC.